This T cell receptor (beta chain) was sequenced for a study of siplizumab effects on memory and regulatory T cells. For this clone: Antigen: not known.

Study observations and caveats: The authors did not confirm suppressive function in proliferating Tregs from siplizumab cultures.

Sequencing was performed with immunoSEQ multiplex PCR; in TCRdb, only in-frame clones are kept and a portion is missing. Of some 65,000 clones detected, 80% to 90% appear once; the ten largest clones hold around 1.6%. There are 14 residues in the CDR3. The V segment lost 6 bases and the J segment 6 bases; nucleotides outside the gene matches: 10. Germline V gene sequence: CDR1 MNHEY, CDR2 SMNVEV (reference sequence). This sequence joins TRBV27 and TRBJ2-7; TRBD2 aligns across 8 bases. Sequencing was done on a sample of Tregs sorted from blood. The source of this sequence is a human donor in good health. CDR3 region: CASSPGGPRGEQYF. Written as DNA, the CDR3 is TGTGCCAGCAGCCCGGGAGGGCCTCGAGGCGAGCAGTACTTC.